These T cell receptor beta chains were read from a single sample in a study of cytomegalovirus exposure and HLA in healthy donors. Sequenced by immunoSEQ multiplex PCR; TCRdb stores in-frame clones only, minus some. This table holds some 65,000 clones, over 85% found once. The sequenced material came from PBMCs. The receptors were sampled from a man aged 18-30 years in good health and CMV-seropositive. Each CDR3 is given with its conserved first and last residue. A D gene is named only where the DNA matches it firmly. A row's size may be missing; if present it is once, few, many or a size class.

v_gene	j_gene	abundance	d_gene	len	CDR3aa	CDR3nt
TRBV6-6	TRBJ2-7	-	-	15	CASSYTDISLVEQYF	TGTGCCAGCAGTTACACGGACATTTCCTTAGTCGAGCAGTACTTC
TRBV7-2	TRBJ1-2	-	-	14	CASSLTRAGYGYTF	TGTGCCAGCAGCTTGACCCGTGCGGGCTATGGCTACACCTTC
TRBV11-2	TRBJ2-1	-	-	17	CASSLVRGYGSYNEQFF	TGTGCCAGCAGCTTAGTCAGGGGCTATGGCTCCTACAATGAGCAGTTCTTC
TRBV9	TRBJ1-4	-	TRBD1	15	CASSAGQGLYEKLFF	TGTGCCAGCAGCGCCGGACAGGGCCTTTACGAAAAACTGTTTTTT
TRBV27	TRBJ1-5	-	-	17	CASRSHGTRYSNQPQHF	TGTGCCAGCAGGTCCCACGGGACAAGGTATAGCAATCAGCCCCAGCATTTT
TRBV6-1	TRBJ2-7	-	TRBD2	15	CASSSLGGSSYEQYF	TGTGCCAGCAGTTCCTTGGGCGGGAGCTCCTACGAGCAGTACTTC
TRBV10-3	TRBJ1-2	-	-	14	CAISDETANYGYTF	TGTGCCATCAGTGACGAGACAGCTAACTATGGCTACACCTTC
TRBV27	TRBJ1-2	-	TRBD1	12	CASSSTGNGYTF	TGTGCCAGCAGTTCGACAGGGAATGGCTACACCTTC
TRBV6-4	TRBJ2-1	-	-	13	CASSPGGYNEQFF	TGTGCCAGCAGTCCTGGGGGGTACAATGAGCAGTTCTTC
TRBV19	TRBJ2-5	-	TRBD2	14	CATRRSSGGETQYF	TGTGCCACACGACGTTCTAGCGGTGGTGAGACCCAGTACTTC
TRBV27	TRBJ1-5	once	TRBD1	16	CASSGTGLYSNQPQHF	TGTGCCAGCAGTGGGACAGGCCTTTATAGCAATCAGCCCCAGCATTTT
TRBV2	TRBJ2-1	once	TRBD1	16	CASRNTQGSSYNEQFF	TGTGCCAGCAGGAATACACAGGGGTCGTCCTACAATGAGCAGTTCTTC
TRBV7-3	TRBJ2-7	-	TRBD1	13	CASSSGQGGEQYF	TGTGCCAGCAGCTCCGGACAGGGAGGCGAGCAGTACTTC
TRBV6-6	TRBJ1-3	-	-	16	CASSYLGGAPGNTIYF	TGTGCCAGCAGTTACTTGGGGGGGGCTCCTGGAAACACCATATATTTT
TRBV5-6	TRBJ2-1	-	TRBD1	15	CASSEGQGAYNEQFF	TGTGCCAGCAGCGAGGGACAGGGGGCCTACAATGAGCAGTTCTTC
TRBV11-3	TRBJ2-5	-	-	13	CASSPGYEETQYF	TGTGCCAGCAGCCCAGGGTACGAAGAGACCCAGTACTTC
TRBV7-2	TRBJ1-1	-	-	14	CASSWGRGNTEAFF	TGTGCCAGCAGCTGGGGCAGGGGAAACACTGAAGCTTTCTTT
TRBV27	TRBJ1-1	few	-	16	CASSLSGSPLGTEAFF	TGTGCCAGCAGTTTATCGGGCAGCCCTTTGGGCACTGAAGCTTTCTTT
TRBV28	TRBJ2-3	-	-	16	CASRKPSSVTPYTQYF	TGTGCCAGCAGAAAACCGTCTAGCGTTACGCCGTATACGCAGTATTTT
TRBV6-5	TRBJ2-1	-	-	13	CASRGVSDNEQFF	TGTGCCAGCAGAGGGGTGTCCGACAATGAGCAGTTCTTC
TRBV19	TRBJ1-1	once	-	14	CASSIGAGSTEAFF	TGTGCCAGTAGTATAGGGGCAGGGTCCACTGAAGCTTTCTTT
TRBV6-4	TRBJ2-3	-	-	14	CASSETGETDTQYF	TGTGCCAGCAGTGAGACGGGAGAAACAGATACGCAGTATTTT
TRBV2	TRBJ1-1	-	TRBD1	14	CASMKGQANTEAFF	TGTGCCAGCATGAAGGGACAGGCAAACACTGAAGCTTTCTTT
TRBV5-4	TRBJ2-7	-	TRBD1	16	CASSLLRGPTPYEQYF	TGTGCCAGCAGCTTGCTTAGGGGGCCGACTCCCTACGAGCAGTACTTC
TRBV13	TRBJ2-5	-	-	14	CASSLGKGVETQYF	TGTGCCAGCAGCTTAGGAAAGGGGGTTGAGACCCAGTACTTC
TRBV9	TRBJ2-5	-	-	14	CASSVATGQETQYF	TGTGCCAGCAGCGTAGCTACAGGTCAAGAGACCCAGTACTTC
TRBV6-4	TRBJ2-3	-	TRBD2	16	CASSDSSAGGPDTQYF	TGTGCCAGCAGTGACTCGTCGGCGGGAGGGCCAGATACGCAGTATTTT
TRBV28	TRBJ2-1	-	TRBD1	14	CASSLGGQGGEQFF	TGTGCCAGCAGTTTAGGGGGACAGGGCGGTGAGCAGTTCTTC
TRBV6-1	TRBJ2-3	-	TRBD2	16	CASSEVAGGSTDTQYF	TGTGCCAGCAGTGAAGTAGCGGGGGGTAGCACAGATACGCAGTATTTT
TRBV10-3	TRBJ1-5	-	-	16	CAISPQGGDSNQPQHF	TGTGCCATCAGCCCACAGGGAGGGGATAGCAATCAGCCCCAGCATTTT
TRBV6-5	TRBJ1-1	-	-	13	CASSYSTRAEAFF	TGTGCCAGCAGTTACTCGACCCGGGCTGAAGCTTTCTTT
TRBV18	TRBJ1-4	-	-	15	CASSPGLGTNEKLFF	TGTGCCAGCTCACCAGGGCTTGGAACTAATGAAAAACTGTTTTTT
TRBV27	TRBJ1-5	-	-	14	CASSFVAGDQPQHF	TGTGCCAGCAGTTTCGTGGCAGGGGATCAGCCCCAGCATTTT
TRBV6-1	TRBJ2-1	-	TRBD2	18	CASSEVVIGAGVSNEQFF	TGTGCCAGCAGTGAAGTGGTGATAGGTGCGGGAGTGTCGAATGAGCAGTTCTTC
TRBV13	TRBJ2-1	-	-	16	CASSPWGQGLYNEQFF	TGTGCCAGCAGCCCCTGGGGGCAGGGGCTCTACAATGAGCAGTTCTTC
TRBV6-6	TRBJ2-3	-	-	11	CASSLVDTQYF	TGTGCCAGCTCCCTAGTCGATACGCAGTATTTT
TRBV7-9	TRBJ1-2	-	TRBD1	16	CASSFPPGTGGVGYTF	TGTGCCAGCAGCTTTCCACCCGGGACAGGGGGGGTTGGCTACACCTTC
TRBV7-2	TRBJ2-4	once	TRBD1	14	CASSLDRVSNIQYF	TGTGCCAGCAGCCTTGACAGGGTGTCAAACATTCAGTACTTC
TRBV7-3	TRBJ2-2	-	-	14	CASSRTVNTGELFF	TGTGCCAGCAGCCGGACAGTGAACACCGGGGAGCTGTTTTTT
TRBV12-5	TRBJ1-1	-	TRBD1	12	CASGSGGDEAFF	TGTGCTAGTGGGTCAGGGGGCGATGAAGCTTTCTTT
TRBV6-1	TRBJ1-1	once	-	16	CASSESAAAGSRNFQF	TGTGCCAGCAGTGAAAGCGCGGCGGCGGGTTCAAGGAACTTTCAGTTT
TRBV7-2	TRBJ2-7	-	-	17	CASSLAWSQGGKYEQYF	TGTGCCAGCAGCTTAGCGTGGTCCCAGGGTGGGAAATACGAGCAGTACTTC
TRBV15	TRBJ2-7	-	TRBD2	19	CATSRDRPMSGRGKHEQYF	TGTGCCACCAGCAGAGACAGGCCTATGAGCGGGAGAGGAAAACACGAGCAGTACTTC
TRBV27	TRBJ2-3	-	TRBD2	15	CASSTSVTSGDTQYF	TGTGCCAGCAGTACCTCCGTGACTAGCGGAGATACGCAGTATTTT
TRBV5-1	TRBJ1-1	-	-	20	CASSLRIRVRDYRADTEAFF	TGCGCCAGCAGCTTGCGTATTAGGGTGCGCGATTACAGGGCTGACACTGAAGCTTTCTTT